This entry features one T cell receptor (beta chain) sequence. Its binding antigen is unknown. No base-level quality is on record; no much larger clone is a single base apart. A total of 29 patients with locally advanced or metastatic urothelial carcinoma, treated at Memorial Sloan Kettering on a trial protocol, made up the cohort. Peripheral blood mononuclear cells were collected from each patient pretreatment and during treatment, giving between 1 and 8 total time points per patient. The Qiagen DNeasy Blood extraction kit was used to purify genomic DNA from total PBMCs and from tumor samples. PBMCs were collected pretreatment and during treatment, and were isolated and stored as previously described. Each PCR received spiked-in synthetic TCR analog templates so that absolute template abundance could be estimated from read counts. Using the immunoSEQ assay, TCRbeta CDR3 regions were amplified from genomic DNA with bias-controlled V and J gene primers. Rearranged TCRbeta segments were sequenced at approximately 20X coverage. On the authors' methods: Clustering was used to correct sequencing errors, and CDR3s were annotated against IMGT so that V, D and J genes could be assigned. Only productive TCRbeta rearrangements were used in downstream analyses, excluding out-of-frame or stop-codon sequences. To compute clonality, Shannon entropy was normalized by the log of the number of unique productive sequences and then subtracted from one. Clones differing between time points or between blood and tumor were identified using Fisher's exact test with Benjamini-Hochberg correction, with an adjusted p below 0.01 applied as the threshold. The immuneACCESS repertoire file appears here via TCRdb, limited to in-frame rearrangements. These files lack a portion of the clones; in checked studies, under half of the deficit traces to unresolved V genes, and the cause of the others is not known. V, J and clone size are taken as reported in that table, and D and trimming were inferred from the DNA itself. The sample table contains 50,000 to 60,000 clones; only one count was recorded for over 70% of them. The ten largest make up 5.8% of the sample.

The entry originates in a study of PD-L1 blockade in urothelial cancer (dated by TCRdb to 2016 to 2017). Some background on the complete study: Every patient began therapy in the mid-2010s and was given atezolizumab 1,200 mg intravenously every 3 weeks. Blood samples yielded a median of around 130,000 T cells and more than 80,000 unique TCRs, with median clonality about 0.08. Pretreatment blood TCR-seq was available for fewer than 30 patients, at least one posttreatment blood collection was obtained for 25 or so patients, and tumor TCR-seq was available for 25 or so patients. Somatic, immune and clinical correlates of response to PD-L1 blockade with atezolizumab in urothelial cancer were the focus of an exploratory multi-omic analysis. Durable clinical benefit was achieved by nine patients and was not achieved by 20 patients. An ECOG performance status of 0 or 1 was recorded for the patients, and 0 to 3 prior chemotherapy regimens had been received by the patients. TCR sequencing covered pretreatment tumor samples and matched, serially collected peripheral blood taken before and after atezolizumab treatment. Durable clinical benefit was defined as progression-free survival longer than 6 months, and TCR features were also tested against progression-free and overall survival. Blood samples were analyzed at two time points: 3 weeks after treatment start (second dose) and 6 weeks after treatment start. About 90% of the roughly 30 patients were identified as males with urothelial cancer of bladder origin, and a prior smoking history was reported by 18 of 29 patients. In the same patients who had TCR sequencing, pretreatment tumors also underwent whole exome sequencing and RNA sequencing.

Overall study results and their limits: Improved progression-free and overall survival was found to be associated with pretreatment peripheral blood TCR clonality below the median. Patients with durable benefit showed greater expansion of tumor-associated TCR clones in peripheral blood 3 weeks after starting treatment (n ≈ 23, p = 0.022). Small sample size (n ≈ 30) and many exploratory analyses mean the results are intended to be hypothesis-generating.

The TCR sequence derives from a man aged 35-49 years with urothelial cancer. The sample was PBMCs, taken around atezolizumab (anti-PD-L1) treatment.

Here is the DNA: TGTGCCAGTAGTATTGGACAGGGAGTGGATGAGCAGTTCTTC. Its protein is CASSIGQGVDEQFF. The sequence joins TRBV19 to TRBJ2-1; TRBD1 aligns with 8 central bases. V is trimmed back by 3 bases and J by 8 bases, and the junction contains 6 bases that no gene match accounts for. CDR1 LNHDA and CDR2 SQIVND were looked up in the germline V gene (reference sequence). From its cysteine to its phenylalanine, the CDR3 spans 14 amino acids. The retained sequence is limited to the CDR3, 42 bases, with the frame set at the first base. The full variable domain, completed from the reference TRBV19 and TRBJ2-1 proteins outside the CDR3, reads DGGITQSPKYLFRKEGQNVTLSCEQNLNHDAMYWYRQDPGQGLRLIYYSQIVNDFQKGDIAEGYSVSREKKESFPLTVTSAQKNPTAFYLCASSIGQGVDEQFFGPGTRLTVL.